The next 20 T cell receptor beta chains were all read from a single sample in a study of human T cells and chemical hapten exposure (dated by TCRdb to the early 2020s). The library was produced with RACE. The reads were generated on a NextSeq 500. The public reads were quality trimmed at Q25 with fastp and then assembled into clones with MiXCR by TCRdb, keeping productive beta chains. Each CDR3 protein appears once, grouped with its most common genes and DNA. The sample records about 120,000 distinct CDR3 sequences, about an eighth of which are singletons. The ten largest clones add up to approximately 1.5% of the sample. In the paper's terms, the time point label means: patch test 1, 2 weeks after DPC sensitization. This sample's treatment or condition label indicates: therapeutic diphenylcyclopropenone sensitization with weekly scalp DPC. Sequencing was performed on whole blood, taken in connection with sensitization to the hapten diphenylcyclopropenone (DPC). Every receptor here comes from a woman in her forties or fifties with alopecia areata. Some clones in this sample may be carry-over from other donors' samples.

This clonotype was counted many times. The CDR3: CASSLRQASSYEQYF. In nucleotides, the CDR3 is TGTGCCAGCAGTTTACGACAGGCCAGCTCCTACGAGCAGTACTTC. The chain uses TRBV12-3 or TRBV12-4 and TRBJ2-7, with a possible D match to TRBD1 (6 bases). The CDR3 has 15 amino acids. V was clipped by 2 bases and J by 0 bases, with 11 bases between them.

This clonotype was recorded at least ten times. The gene calls are TRBV28 and TRBJ1-1; D uncertain. The V gene's germline CDR1 is MDHEN and CDR2 SYDVKM. This CDR3 has 14 amino acids. Trimming left V 4 bases short and J 2 bases short, with 11 bases between. The CDR3, as DNA: TGTGCCAGCAGTTCCCCCCCCGGCAACACTGAAGCTTTCTTT. It yields the protein CASSSPPGNTEAFF.

The chain is built from TRBV29-1 and TRBJ2-1; TRBD2 matches 8 bases. Germline V gene lookup returns CDR1 SQVTM and CDR2 ANQGSEA. This CDR3 has 12 residues. This CDR3 is CRGTSSYNEQFF. The CDR3 DNA is TGCAGAGGGACTAGCTCCTACAATGAGCAGTTCTTC.

This clonotype was recorded a few times. The chain joins TRBV24-1 to TRBJ1-2, with 9 nucleotides matching TRBD1. V lost 4 bases to trimming and J lost 9 bases; unmatched junction nucleotides: 14. This CDR3 has 16 residues. Germline CDR1 is KGHDR and CDR2 is SFDVKD. CDR3 region: CATSEYPAGTGQSYTF. CDR3 sequence (DNA): TGTGCCACCAGTGAATATCCTGCCGGGACAGGGCAAAGCTACACCTTC.

This clonotype was counted a few times. At one end, the junction sequence differs from germline, possibly due to a read error. V is TRBV28 and J is TRBJ2-1; D is possibly TRBD1 (5 bases). Germline V CDR1 and CDR2: MDHEN, SYDVKM. This CDR3 region has 11 residues. As DNA, the CDR3 is TGTGCCAGCAGTGACTCGATCAGGGTAACCTTC. This codes for CASSDSIRVTF.

This clonotype came up many times. V gene TRBV24-1 combines with J gene TRBJ1-1, with 8 bases identical to TRBD1. V trimming: 11 bases; J trimming: 2 bases; junction bases outside the gene matches: 12. CDR1 and CDR2 (germline): KGHDR, SFDVKD. This CDR3 spans 15 amino acids. The CDR3 sequence is CAISSGGQGNTEAFF. CDR3 DNA: TGTGCCATCTCAAGTGGCGGACAGGGTAACACTGAAGCTTTCTTT.

CDR3 loop: CASSLFVGNQPQHF. DNA of the CDR3: TGTGCCAGCAGTTTATTCGTGGGTAATCAGCCCCAGCATTTT. J is TRBJ1-5 and V is TRBV27, with no clear D. With 1 base removed from V and 4 bases from J, the gap between germline ends came to 8 bases. Germline CDR1 is MNHEY and CDR2 is SMNVEV (reference sequence). CDR3 size: 14 residues.

CDR3 region: CSVEDQTQGAEAFF. The DNA for the CDR3 is TGCAGCGTTGAAGATCAAACCCAGGGCGCTGAAGCTTTCTTT. V usage is TRBV29-1 and J usage is TRBJ1-1, with D perhaps matching TRBD1 (5 bases). There are 14 residues in the CDR3. Per the germline V gene, CDR1 is SQVTM and CDR2 is ANQGSEA. V lost 0 bases and J lost 6, with 14 bases in between.

This clonotype was picked up a small number of times. The chain recombines TRBV7-9 with TRBJ1-1, with D hard to call. Per the germline V gene, CDR1 is SEHNR and CDR2 is FQNEAQ (reference sequence). Trimming removed 0 bases from V and 7 bases from J, with 6 bases in between. This CDR3 spans 12 amino acids. The CDR3 DNA follows: TGTGCCAGCAGCTTAGCACGGCTTGAAGCTTTCTTT. Its translation is CASSLARLEAFF.

This clonotype was observed a handful of times. The chain has TRBV7-9 and TRBJ2-3; a weak D match, TRBD1 (6 bases). The CDR3 has 14 residues. Germline V gene lookup returns CDR1 SEHNR and CDR2 FQNEAQ (reference sequence). Trimming removed 3 bases at V and 1 base at J, with 8 bases between. The CDR3 region has the DNA TGTGCCAGCAGCTTCCGGACAGGCACAGATACGCAGTATTTT. Its translation: CASSFRTGTDTQYF.

There are a few counts of this clonotype. The rearrangement uses TRBV2 and TRBJ1-5; maybe TRBD1 (6 bases). Between the trimmed V and J ends, which lost 6 bases and 5 bases, there was a span of 14 bases. The germline V gene encodes CDR1 SNHLY and CDR2 FYNNEI. The CDR3 spans 14 residues. The CDR3 sequence is CASSPGQGHQPQHF. The CDR3 region has the DNA TGTGCCAGCAGCCCGGGACAAGGCCATCAGCCCCAGCATTTT.

The genes are TRBV18 and TRBJ2-1; 7 bases fit TRBD2. Germline V gene data show CDR1 as KGHSH and CDR2 as LQKENI. There are 15 residues in the CDR3. The ends lost 2 bases at V and 3 bases at J; junction bases unmatched: 4. This CDR3 reads CASSPSGGDYNEQFF. As DNA, the CDR3 is TGTGCCAGCTCACCAAGTGGGGGGGACTACAATGAGCAGTTCTTC.

The genes are TRBV20-1 and TRBJ2-7, with D unresolved. The germline CDR1 and CDR2 sequences are DFQATT and SNEGSKA (reference sequence). The CDR3 is 12 residues long. The V end lost 3 bases, the J end lost 2 bases, and 8 bases lay between the germline ends. The DNA for the CDR3 is TGCAGTGCTAGTGGGAAACCCTACGAGCAGTACTTC. This gives the protein CSASGKPYEQYF.

Many counts were recorded for this clonotype. This chain links TRBV18 with TRBJ2-7; 8 nucleotides agree with TRBD1. J was trimmed by 3 bases and V by 4 bases; bases with no gene match: 2. CDR1 is KGHSH and CDR2 is LQKENI in the germline V gene. The CDR3 loop spans 13 amino acids. The CDR3: CASSRQGNYEQYF. CDR3 DNA sequence: TGTGCCAGCTCACGACAGGGGAACTACGAGCAGTACTTC.

A word on this clonotype: At one end the junction does not follow the germline gene, possibly because of a read error. The rearrangement links TRBV7-7 to TRBJ1-4; D remains ambiguous. The CDR3 spans 15 residues. Germline V gene data show CDR1 as SSHAT and CDR2 as FNYEAQ (reference sequence). As DNA, the CDR3 is TGTGCTAGCAGCTTAGGAACGTCCTCGACTGAAAAACTGTTTTTT. It codes for CASSLGTSSTEKLFF.

In its sample, this clonotype was seen a few times. The V and J genes are TRBV28 and TRBJ1-4, with D maybe TRBD1 (5 bases). Trimming cost V 6 bases and J 5 bases, with 16 bases left between them. The length of the CDR3 is 15 residues. Germline V gene sequence: CDR1 MDHEN, CDR2 SYDVKM. In DNA, the CDR3 is TGTGCCAGCAGCCTTGAACCAGGGTTAAATGAAAAACTGTTTTTT. The encoded protein is CASSLEPGLNEKLFF.

This sequence joins TRBV28 and TRBJ1-1, with 7 bases aligning to TRBD1. Germline V lookup: CDR1 MDHEN, CDR2 SYDVKM. With 6 bases clipped from V and 2 bases from J, the junction kept 6 bases outside the gene matches. The CDR3 spans 14 residues. The CDR3 DNA reads as TGTGCCAGCAGGTCAGGGGGAAGTAACACTGAAGCTTTCTTT. Translated: CASRSGGSNTEAFF.

This chain links TRBV6-2 or TRBV6-3 with TRBJ2-3; D might be TRBD2 (6 bases). Germline CDR1 and CDR2: MNHEY and SVGEGT. Trimming removed 5 bases from V and 1 base from J, with 10 bases in between. The CDR3 runs 14 residues. In DNA, the CDR3 is TGTGCCAGCAGTATCCAGCGGGGCACAGATACGCAGTATTTT. Its translation is CASSIQRGTDTQYF.

Notes on this clonotype: Germline is not matched at one junction end, which may reflect a read error. The chain uses TRBV29-1 and TRBJ2-1, with TRBD1 matching 8 bases. Germline assignment: CDR1 SQVTM and CDR2 ANQGSEA. CDR3 length: 12 amino acids. The CDR3 is CSVEDGTGRSVF. CDR3 in DNA: TGCAGCGTTGAAGACGGGACAGGACGATCTGTCTTC.

This clonotype has a handful of counts. The V gene is TRBV5-5, the J gene TRBJ2-2; no clear D. Germline CDR1 and CDR2: SGHKS and YYEKEE (reference sequence). The CDR3 consists of 12 residues. V was cut by 4 bases and J by 5 bases, with 6 bases left in between. The CDR3 bases are TGTGCCAGCAGCAGAATTACCGGGGAGCTGTTTTTT. Translation: CASSRITGELFF.